This TCR beta chain was identified in a study of shared clonotypes between healthy human individuals. Points from the study as a whole: Clonotype sharing among donors, it was expected, would be affected by sequencing depth.

Clones were sequenced by immunoSEQ multiplex PCR, and TCRdb holds only the in-frame ones, with some missing. Here the sample spans around 2.5 million clones, roughly 93% being singletons. This CDR3 region has 16 residues. Germline V gene sequence: CDR1 MNHEY, CDR2 SMNVEV (reference sequence). V lost 5 bases and J 3 bases, leaving 20 bases between the germline ends. A note on this clone: Its cognate antigen is unknown.

The material sequenced was naive CD4+ T cells from PBMCs. The subset: CD45RA+ positively selected. The chain recombines TRBV27 with TRBJ2-7, with D possibly TRBD1 on 6 matching bases. The receptor was derived from a man aged 18 to 30 in good health. Some clones in this sample may be carry-over from other donors' samples. The chain's CDR3 is CASSPSGLQGFYEQYF. In DNA form, the CDR3 reads TGTGCCAGCAGTCCTTCCGGTCTGCAGGGGTTCTACGAGCAGTACTTC.